The rows below give T cell receptor beta chains drawn from one sample of a study of patients and donors after allogeneic stem cell transplantation. TCRdb reprocessed the RT-PCR reads via MiXCR and lists one record per CDR3 protein. The sample consists of roughly 940,000 distinct CDR3 sequences, roughly 18% of them appearing once. The specimen was blood, either unsorted or a sorted T cell fraction (not recorded which). The receptors shown here come from a human donor who was either an allogeneic HSCT recipient or a stem cell or donor lymphocyte infusion donor (not recorded which). It is not recorded whose cells these are; they may come from a transplant donor. Both conserved end residues are part of each CDR3. The D gene is left open where the match is weak. Rows give clone size only sometimes, using once, few, many, or a class for an expanded clone.

abundance	v_gene	d_gene	len	j_gene	CDR3nt	CDR3aa
.	TRBV12-3/TRBV12-4	TRBD2	15	TRBJ2-7	TGTGCCAGCACCTCACTAGCGGGGTACTCCTACGAGCAGTACTTC	CASTSLAGYSYEQYF
.	TRBV5-1	TRBD1	15	TRBJ2-7	TGCGCCAGCAGACCCCGGACAGGATTCTCCTACGAGCAGTACTTC	CASRPRTGFSYEQYF
.	TRBV7-3	.	14	TRBJ2-5	TGTGCCAGCAGCTTAATATCCGGGCAAGAGACCCAGTACTTC	CASSLISGQETQYF
.	TRBV2	.	12	TRBJ2-7	TGTGCCAGCAACCTGGAGGGGTGGGAGCAGTACTTC	CASNLEGWEQYF
.	TRBV3-1	.	16	TRBJ2-5	TGTGCCAGCAGCCAAGTTAGCGGAGGTTCTAGGAAGACCCAGTACTTC	CASSQVSGGSRKTQYF
few	TRBV6-1	.	13	TRBJ2-7	TGTGCCAGCTCGGACCACGCATCCTACGAGCAGTACTTC	CASSDHASYEQYF
.	TRBV3-1	.	18	TRBJ1-6	TGTGCCAGCAGCCAAGAAGGGAGACAGGTTTTCTATAATTCACCCCTCCACTTT	CASSQEGRQVFYNSPLHF
.	TRBV6-2/TRBV6-3	.	15	TRBJ2-1	TGTGCCAGCAGTTACTCCCGACTAGTAGCCAATGAGCAGTTCTTC	CASSYSRLVANEQFF
few	TRBV27	.	17	TRBJ1-2	TGTGCCAGCAGTTTACGCAGGACTCGAAGGGAGAACTATGGCTACACCTTC	CASSLRRTRRENYGYTF
.	TRBV4-3	TRBD2	17	TRBJ2-7	TGCGCCAGCAGCCAATCCCTCGCGGCGGCAGGGAGGGACGAGCAGTACTTC	CASSQSLAAAGRDEQYF
.	TRBV12-3/TRBV12-4	.	17	TRBJ1-5	TGTGCCAGCAGTTTAAGTAGTTCCTGCAGGGACTATCAGCCCCAGCATTTT	CASSLSSSCRDYQPQHF
many	TRBV3-1	.	12	TRBJ2-5	TGTGCCAGCAGCCTAATACAAGAGACCCAGTACTTC	CASSLIQETQYF
many	TRBV12-3/TRBV12-4	.	13	TRBJ2-1	TGTGCCAGCAGTTTCGGGGGTAACAATGAGCAGTTCTTC	CASSFGGNNEQFF
.	TRBV3-1	.	14	TRBJ1-3	TGTGCCAGCAGCCGGGCTTTAGCTGGAAACACCATATATTTT	CASSRALAGNTIYF
few	TRBV24-1	.	18	TRBJ2-1	TGTGCCACCAGTGATTTAAGGGGGGGGAATAGCTCCTACAATGAGCAGTTCTTC	CATSDLRGGNSSYNEQFF
few	TRBV12-3/TRBV12-4	.	17	TRBJ1-5	TGTGCCAGCAGTTTAGGGGGGGTTGGGGGCAAAGGCCAGCCCCAGCATTTT	CASSLGGVGGKGQPQHF
.	TRBV5-1	TRBD1	16	TRBJ2-4	TGCGCCAGCAGTCCAGGGGGCCGGGTGGTCAAAAACATTCAGTACTTC	CASSPGGRVVKNIQYF
many	TRBV5-1	.	14	TRBJ1-1	TGCGCCAGCAAACCTGGGACGGGAAACACTGAAGCTTTCTTT	CASKPGTGNTEAFF
.	TRBV10-3	.	19	TRBJ2-2	TGTGCCATCAGTGAGTCCCGTCGAGGGGGGATCGGATGGACCGGGGAGCTGTTTTTT	CAISESRRGGIGWTGELFF
few	TRBV6-5	.	16	TRBJ1-1	TGTGCCAGCAGTTACGCCATGCATCGGGGAGGCACTGAAGCTTTCTTT	CASSYAMHRGGTEAFF
few	TRBV12-3/TRBV12-4	.	12	TRBJ1-1	TGTGCCAGTACGAATGGGGGCGTTGAAGCTTTCTTT	CASTNGGVEAFF
many	TRBV6-5	TRBD1	15	TRBJ1-1	TGTGCCAGCAGTTCGGGACAGGCCCAGAACACTGAAGCTTTCTTT	CASSSGQAQNTEAFF
.	TRBV20-1	.	15	TRBJ1-4	TGCAGTGCTAGAGCCACACAGGCGGCTGGTGAAAAACTGTTTTTT	CSARATQAAGEKLFF
.	TRBV12-3/TRBV12-4	.	15	TRBJ1-6	TGTGCCAGCAGCCAAAGCGGAGGTTTGAATTCACCCCTCCACTTT	CASSQSGGLNSPLHF
.	TRBV10-3	TRBD2	16	TRBJ2-3	TGTGCCATCAGCCGCTTAGCGGGAGGAGGCACAGATACGCAGTATTTT	CAISRLAGGGTDTQYF
few	TRBV9	.	15	TRBJ2-1	TGTGCCAGCAGCGAGCGGCTGGGGATCTACAATGAGCAGTTCTTC	CASSERLGIYNEQFF
.	TRBV7-2	.	14	TRBJ1-2	TGTGCCAGCAGCGTCAGACAGGCTGTGGCTGGCTACACCTTC	CASSVRQAVAGYTF
.	TRBV10-3	TRBD1	11	TRBJ1-1	TGTGCCATCAGCGGGGACAGCGAGCCTTTCTTT	CAISGDSEPFF
.	TRBV7-2	TRBD2	16	TRBJ2-1	TGTGCCAGCAGCTTACGGACTAGCACATCCTACAATGAGCAGTTCTTC	CASSLRTSTSYNEQFF
few	TRBV20-1	.	13	TRBJ1-4	TGCAGTGCTAGAGCCGTTGGGAAGGCAGAACTGTTTTTT	CSARAVGKAELFF
many	TRBV12-3/TRBV12-4	.	15	TRBJ1-6	TGTGCCAGCAGTTTACTCCGACCGTCGAATTCACCCCTCCACTTT	CASSLLRPSNSPLHF
few	TRBV12-3/TRBV12-4	.	14	TRBJ2-7	TGTGCCAGCAGTAGAAGTGGGGTCTCCTACGAGCAGTACTTC	CASSRSGVSYEQYF